The TCR beta chain described here comes from a study of T cell changes during pregnancy in multiple sclerosis. The assay was immunoSEQ multiplex PCR, and TCRdb's table has in-frame clones only and misses some. The repertoire holds roughly 38,000 clones, under 95% seen once, with under 0.75% in the top ten. CDR3 size: 16 residues. The germline V gene has CDR1 SGHTS and CDR2 YDEGEE. The V gene lost 1 base and the J gene lost 2 bases, with 15 bases spanning the gap. The chain couples TRBV5-8 to TRBJ2-5; D is possibly TRBD1 (6 bases). The sequenced sample was CD4+ T cells from peripheral blood mononuclear cells, obtained in the second trimester of pregnancy. The TCR was taken from a female donor in good health, enrolled as a control in a pregnancy study. The CDR3 spells CASSLRQGIGQETQYF. In nucleotides, the CDR3 is TGTGCCAGCAGCTTGCGGCAGGGGATTGGGCAAGAGACCCAGTACTTC.